Below are 15 T cell receptor beta chains sequenced from a single sample in a study of cytomegalovirus exposure and HLA in healthy donors. In the PCR, 60 Vbeta and 13 Jbeta primers were used. Some clones are missing from TCRdb's copy, which holds only in-frame ones; the method was immunoSEQ multiplex PCR. The sample includes fewer than 200,000 clones, 79% seen only once; the top ten take 0.69%. What was sequenced was PBMCs. The receptors derive from a woman in her forties in good health and CMV-seronegative.

V is TRBV6-4 and J is TRBJ2-1; a weak D match, TRBD1 (5 bases). CDR3 size: 14 residues. Germline V CDR1 and CDR2: MRHNA, SNTAGT. The germline V and J ends were trimmed by 2 bases and 5 bases, with 10 bases remaining between them. In DNA, the CDR3 is TGTGCCAGCAGTGACAGGGGCGCCAACAATGAGCAGTTCTTC. Its protein product is CASSDRGANNEQFF.

This clone was counted only a few times. The rearrangement joins TRBV27 to TRBJ1-6, with D perhaps TRBD1 (5 bases). The V end lost 5 bases, the J end lost 7 bases, and 12 bases lay between the germline ends. The CDR3 runs to 14 residues. The germline V gene encodes CDR1 MNHEY and CDR2 SMNVEV (reference sequence). The CDR3: CASSGPGVNSPLHF. CDR3 DNA: TGTGCCAGCAGTGGCCCGGGGGTAAATTCACCCCTCCACTTT.

The chain recombines TRBV6-1 with TRBJ1-5; D is perhaps TRBD1 (5 bases). V was pared by 3 bases and J by 3 bases, with 6 bases between. This CDR3 comprises 13 residues. Looked up from germline, CDR1 is MNHNS and CDR2 is SASEGT. The CDR3 spells CASSDRDNQPQHF. CDR3 DNA sequence: TGTGCCAGCAGTGACAGGGACAATCAGCCCCAGCATTTT.

This clone was found a few times. V is TRBV5-1 and J is TRBJ1-3; D may be TRBD1 (5 bases). Germline V gene data show CDR1 as SGHRS and CDR2 as YFSETQ. The germline V and J ends were trimmed by 5 bases and 3 bases, with 18 bases remaining between them. The CDR3 consists of 16 residues. CDR3 bases: TGCGCCAGCAGGATGGAACAGGCGATAGTTGGAAACACCATATATTTT. This codes for CASRMEQAIVGNTIYF.

A few counts support this clone. The chain is built from TRBV10-3 and TRBJ2-1, with D maybe TRBD2 (5 bases). The CDR3 runs 11 residues. CDR1 ENHRY and CDR2 SYGVKD come from the germline V gene. Trimming shortened V by 11 bases and J by 7 bases, and 12 bases separated the two germline ends. In nucleotides, the CDR3 is TGTGCCGCACGGACTCAAAATGAGCAGTTCTTC. It specifies CAARTQNEQFF.

The V call is TRBV30, the J call TRBJ2-4; 7 bases map to TRBD2. This CDR3 comprises 13 residues. The trim removed 2 bases at V and 8 bases at J, leaving 6 bases unmatched. Germline V gene lookup returns CDR1 GTSNPN and CDR2 SVGIG (reference sequence). This chain's CDR3 is CAWSRRERDIQYF. CDR3 nucleotides: TGTGCCTGGAGTAGGCGGGAGAGGGACATTCAGTACTTC.

This clone was seen a single time. V gene TRBV28 combines with J gene TRBJ1-4; 8 bases map to TRBD1. The V gene's germline CDR1 is MDHEN and CDR2 SYDVKM. This CDR3 comprises 14 residues. The V and J ends lost 8 bases and 4 bases, in that order; junction bases with no gene match: 6. The CDR3 loop reads CASRGTGHNEKLFF. In DNA form, the CDR3 reads TGTGCCAGCCGAGGGACAGGCCATAATGAAAAACTGTTTTTT.

The chain has TRBV6-5 and TRBJ2-5; 9 bases align to TRBD1. This CDR3 spans 15 amino acids. V shed 1 base, J shed 4 bases, and the junction held 4 bases outside the gene matches. CDR1 MNHEY and CDR2 SVGAGI come from the germline V gene. Written as DNA, the CDR3 is TGTGCCAGCAGTTACTGGGGACAGGGTAGAGAGACCCAGTACTTC. Protein product: CASSYWGQGRETQYF.

V gene TRBV7-8 combines with J gene TRBJ1-3; no clear D gene. V lost 5 bases and J 8 bases, leaving 10 bases between the germline ends. The CDR3 is made up of 12 amino acids. Germline values: CDR1 SGHVS, CDR2 FQNEAQ. The CDR3 nucleotides are TGTGCCAGCAGCGACCACAGTGACACCATATATTTT. This sequence encodes CASSDHSDTIYF.

The CDR3 bases are TGTGCCAGCAGCTTAGGCTTTTGGGGAGACCAAGGCGATGAAAAACTGTTTTTT. Protein sequence: CASSLGFWGDQGDEKLFF. The rearrangement links TRBV11-3 to TRBJ1-4; D call uncertain. Trimming removed 1 base at V and 6 bases at J, with 21 bases between. Germline CDR1 is SGHNT and CDR2 is YENEEA. The CDR3 covers 18 residues.

The CDR3 sequence is CASSLLLGQQYGYTF. The DNA for the CDR3 is TGTGCCAGCAGTTTATTACTTGGACAGCAATATGGCTACACCTTC. The genes are TRBV28 and TRBJ1-2, with D perhaps TRBD1 (6 bases). Germline V gene data show CDR1 as MDHEN and CDR2 as SYDVKM. V gave up 1 base and J gave up 5 bases, with 14 bases separating them. This CDR3 comprises 15 residues.

The chain combines TRBV6-5 with TRBJ2-7; possibly TRBD2 for D (5 bases). This CDR3 is built from 15 residues. The V end lost 5 bases, the J end lost 3 bases, and 17 bases lay between the germline ends. The germline V gene has CDR1 MNHEY and CDR2 SVGAGI. CDR3 protein: CASSVLGVRDYEQYF. In nucleotides, the CDR3 is TGTGCCAGCAGTGTACTCGGGGTCCGTGACTACGAGCAGTACTTC.

The chain links TRBV4-2 to TRBJ1-4; 8 bases line up with TRBD1. CDR1 is LGHNA and CDR2 is YNFKEQ in the germline V gene. The CDR3 runs 15 residues. Unmatched junction bases numbered 5, after V lost 4 bases and J lost 4 bases. CDR3 loop: CASSPRDRNNEKLFF. The CDR3 DNA is TGTGCCAGCAGCCCCCGGGACAGGAATAATGAAAAACTGTTTTTT.

The chain has TRBV5-1 and TRBJ2-7, with 8 positions matching TRBD1. Germline CDR1 reads SGHRS; CDR2 reads YFSETQ. The trim removed 4 bases at V and 7 bases at J, leaving 10 bases unmatched. CDR3 size: 14 residues. CDR3 in amino acids: CASSVDRAPREQYF. For the CDR3, the DNA is TGCGCCAGCAGCGTGGACAGGGCCCCTAGGGAGCAGTACTTC.

This rearrangement joins TRBV4-2 to TRBJ2-2; D gene ambiguous. CDR3 length: 14 residues. Germline values: CDR1 LGHNA, CDR2 YNFKEQ. Trimming took 0 bases from V and 4 from J, leaving 6 bases between them. The CDR3 nucleotides read TGTGCCAGCAGCCAAGAACAAATCACCGGGGAGCTGTTTTTT. This translates into CASSQEQITGELFF.